Below, 29 T cell receptor beta chains from the same sample are listed, as sequenced in a study of shared clonotypes between healthy human individuals. Some clones are missing from TCRdb's copy, which holds only in-frame ones; the method was immunoSEQ multiplex PCR. The repertoire holds around 2.3 million clones, with about 94% as singletons. The sequencing sample was made of naive CD4+ T cells sorted from blood. Subset denoted: CD45RA+ positively selected. All receptors come from a man younger than 35 in good health.

This chain uses TRBV18 with TRBJ2-5, with D possibly matching TRBD1 (6 bases). The CDR3 has 15 residues. V was pared by 0 bases and J by 5 bases, with 13 bases between. The germline V gene encodes CDR1 KGHSH and CDR2 LQKENI. The CDR3 DNA reads as TGTGCCAGCTCACCACCGGGGGCTCTAGGGGAGACCCAGTACTTC. Its protein product is CASSPPGALGETQYF.

The rearrangement joins TRBV5-6 to TRBJ2-7; 8 bases are shared with TRBD2. With V trimmed by 5 bases and J by 6 bases, 13 bases remained unmatched. The CDR3 runs 15 residues. The germline gives CDR1 SGHDT, CDR2 YYEEEE. The CDR3 bases are TGTGCCAGCAGATCAGCCGGGACTAGACACTTCGAGCAGTACTTC. This sequence encodes CASRSAGTRHFEQYF.

V usage is TRBV19 and J usage is TRBJ2-3, with D perhaps TRBD1 or TRBD2 (5 bases each). Germline values: CDR1 LNHDA, CDR2 SQIVND (reference sequence). Trimming removed 6 bases from V and 1 base from J, with 11 bases in between. The CDR3 extends over 14 amino acids. CDR3 protein: CASSLGRRTDTQYF. CDR3 DNA sequence: TGTGCCAGTAGCTTGGGACGGCGCACAGATACGCAGTATTTT.

V is TRBV5-5 and J is TRBJ2-7; D perhaps matches TRBD2 (6 bases). This CDR3 spans 13 amino acids. Trimming stripped 2 bases from V and 7 bases from J, with 13 bases between. Per the germline V gene, CDR1 is SGHKS and CDR2 is YYEKEE (reference sequence). The CDR3 here is CASSFTSSREQYF. CDR3 sequence (DNA): TGTGCCAGCAGCTTTACTAGCTCGAGAGAGCAGTACTTC.

V gene TRBV6-5 combines with J gene TRBJ2-7; 9 bases match TRBD1. This CDR3 region has 15 residues. Losses at the gene ends were 0 bases for V and 6 bases for J; bases not matched to a gene: 6. Looked up from germline, CDR1 is MNHEY and CDR2 is SVGAGI. Here the CDR3 reads CASSYSDRGISEQYF. CDR3 sequence (DNA): TGTGCCAGCAGTTACTCGGACAGGGGAATAAGCGAGCAGTACTTC.

The chain couples TRBV30 to TRBJ1-1, with D perhaps matching TRBD1 (5 bases). Looked up from germline, CDR1 is GTSNPN and CDR2 is SVGIG (reference sequence). The CDR3 contains 11 residues. With 1 base removed from V and 8 bases from J, the gap between germline ends came to 8 bases. As DNA, the CDR3 is TGTGCCTGGAGTGACGAGGGGGAAGCTTTCTTT. It is translated as CAWSDEGEAFF. Full variable domain (remainder filled in from reference TRBV30 and TRBJ1-1): SQTIHQWPATLVQPVGSPLSLECTVEGTSNPNLYWYRQAAGRGLQLLFYSVGIGQISSEVPQNLSASRPQDRQFILSSKKLLLSDSGFYLCAWSDEGEAFFGQGTRLTVV.

The rearrangement joins TRBV9 to TRBJ2-3, with a tentative D call TRBD2 (5 bases). There are 11 residues in the CDR3. The V end lost 5 bases, the J end lost 13 bases, and 14 bases lay between the germline ends. Germline CDR1 is SGDLS and CDR2 is YYNGEE. CDR3 coding DNA: TGTGCCAGCAGTGCCGATGGACTGGAGTATTTT. Amino acid sequence: CASSADGLEYF.

The chain joins TRBV25-1 to TRBJ1-3, with TRBD1 identical over 7 bases. This CDR3 is built from 14 residues. Germline V CDR1 and CDR2: MGHDK, SYGVNS. After removal of 6 bases from V and 4 bases from J, the junction contained 6 bases not matched to a gene. CDR3 sequence reads: CASRTTGLGNTIYF. The CDR3 nucleotides are TGTGCCAGCAGAACGACAGGGCTGGGAAACACCATATATTTT.

The chain is built from TRBV7-2 and TRBJ1-5; weak D call: TRBD1 (6 bases). CDR3 length: 16 amino acids. V lost 5 bases and J 4 bases, leaving 18 bases between the germline ends. CDR1 SGHTA and CDR2 FQGNSA come from the germline V gene. CDR3 in DNA: TGTGCCAGCAGCCCAAATCCCAGGACAGTAAATCAGCCCCAGCATTTT. Amino acids: CASSPNPRTVNQPQHF.

The chain carries TRBV28 and TRBJ2-5, with D perhaps matching TRBD1 (7 bases). V dropped 7 bases and J dropped 7 bases, with 19 bases sitting between them. There are 14 residues in the CDR3. Germline values: CDR1 MDHEN, CDR2 SYDVKM. The CDR3 loop reads CASIQGGPRGTQYF. The DNA of the CDR3 is TGTGCCAGCATTCAGGGGGGACCCAGGGGGACCCAGTACTTC.

This rearrangement joins TRBV4-3 to TRBJ2-7, with 10 bases matching TRBD2. The CDR3 totals 15 residues. The V segment lost 1 base and the J segment 3 bases; nucleotides outside the gene matches: 3. Per the germline V gene, CDR1 is LGHNA and CDR2 is YSLEER. The CDR3, as DNA: TGCGCCAGCAGCCAAGGGACTAGCGGTTACTACGAGCAGTACTTC. Its translation is CASSQGTSGYYEQYF.

The chain is built from TRBV28 and TRBJ1-6; the D is unclear. V lost 5 bases and J lost 6, with 17 bases in between. The germline CDR1 and CDR2 sequences are MDHEN and SYDVKM. CDR3 size: 16 residues. CDR3: CASSPAPGIGNSPLHF. The DNA for the CDR3 is TGTGCCAGCAGTCCCGCGCCGGGGATTGGTAATTCACCCCTCCACTTT.

The rearrangement links TRBV19 to TRBJ1-6; a weak D match, TRBD1 (6 bases). CDR1 is LNHDA and CDR2 is SQIVND in the germline V gene (reference sequence). The V gene lost 7 bases and the J gene lost 5 bases, with 12 bases spanning the gap. This CDR3 is built from 14 residues. The CDR3 coding sequence is TGTGCCAGTACTTCCGCAGGGGATAATTCACCCCTCCACTTT. It codes for CASTSAGDNSPLHF. Filled out from reference TRBV19 and TRBJ1-6, the complete variable domain reads DGGITQSPKYLFRKEGQNVTLSCEQNLNHDAMYWYRQDPGQGLRLIYYSQIVNDFQKGDIAEGYSVSREKKESFPLTVTSAQKNPTAFYLCASTSAGDNSPLHFGNGTRLTVT.

CDR3 in amino acids: CAIQGLNTDTQYF. The CDR3 nucleotides are TGTGCCATCCAGGGACTTAACACAGATACGCAGTATTTT. The chain employs TRBV10-3 and TRBJ2-3, with D maybe TRBD2 (6 bases). Trimming removed 8 bases from V and 2 bases from J, with 11 bases in between. The CDR3 is 13 amino acids. The V gene's germline CDR1 is ENHRY and CDR2 SYGVKD.

This chain's CDR3 is CATLSQGAPNEQFF. The CDR3 DNA sequence: TGTGCCACCCTCTCGCAGGGGGCGCCCAATGAGCAGTTCTTC. This chain joins TRBV2 and TRBJ2-1, with 8 positions matching TRBD1. The CDR3 totals 14 residues. J gave up 6 bases and V 10 bases, and 11 bases lay outside the gene matches. CDR1 SNHLY and CDR2 FYNNEI come from the germline V gene. The whole variable domain, remainder taken from reference TRBV2 and TRBJ2-1, is EPEVTQTPSHQVTQMGQEVILRCVPISNHLYFYWYRQILGQKVEFLVSFYNNEISEKSEIFDDQFSVERPDGSNFTLKIRSTKLEDSAMYFCATLSQGAPNEQFFGPGTRLTVL.

Only a few counts were recorded for this clone. V and J are TRBV6-5 and TRBJ2-6; D is possibly TRBD1 (5 bases). Germline lookup yields CDR1 MNHEY and CDR2 SVGAGI. V was trimmed by 5 bases and J by 3 bases, leaving 11 bases between them. This CDR3 contains 15 residues. The CDR3 is CASSQDTVGANVLTF. CDR3 coding DNA: TGTGCCAGCAGTCAGGACACCGTTGGGGCCAACGTCCTGACTTTC.

A word on this clone: The sample contains more than one DNA sequence encoding this CDR3. The chain links TRBV6-5 to TRBJ2-5; TRBD1 matches at 10 bases. Unmatched junction bases numbered 1, after V lost 4 bases and J lost 5 bases. The germline CDR1 and CDR2 sequences are MNHEY and SVGAGI. The CDR3 runs to 13 residues. The CDR3 protein is CASSSGQGETQYF. The CDR3 DNA sequence: TGTGCCAGCAGTTCGGGACAGGGGGAGACCCAGTACTTC.

V usage is TRBV5-1 and J usage is TRBJ1-1; possible D gene TRBD1, 6 bases. This CDR3 is built from 14 residues. In germline, CDR1 is SGHRS, CDR2 YFSETQ. Trimming took off 0 bases at V and 4 bases at J, with 10 bases between the two ends. The CDR3 DNA is TGCGCCAGCAGCTTGGCCACAGGGAGCACTGAAGCTTTCTTT. Protein: CASSLATGSTEAFF.

The rearrangement links TRBV5-1 to TRBJ2-2; 10 nucleotides agree with TRBD2. Trimming removed 0 bases from V and 5 bases from J; junction bases left unmatched: 4. The CDR3 totals 16 residues. CDR1 is SGHRS and CDR2 is YFSETQ in the germline V gene. The CDR3 sequence is CASSLDTSGTTGELFF. In DNA form, the CDR3 reads TGCGCCAGCAGCTTGGATACTAGCGGGACAACCGGGGAGCTGTTTTTT. Complete variable domain (other parts from reference TRBV5-1 and TRBJ2-2): KAGVTQTPRYLIKTRGQQVTLSCSPISGHRSVSWYQQTPGQGLQFLFEYFSETQRNKGNFPGRFSGRQFSNSRSEMNVSTLELGDSALYLCASSLDTSGTTGELFFGEGSRLTVL.

In regard to this clone: This same CDR3 is encoded by further DNA sequences in the sample. The rearrangement links TRBV2 to TRBJ1-6, with TRBD1 matching 8 bases. The CDR3 runs 14 residues. Germline V gives CDR1 SNHLY, CDR2 FYNNEI. Trimming cost V 6 bases and J 5 bases; bases outside gene matches: 3. As DNA, the CDR3 is TGTGCCAGCAGCGGGACAGGCCATAATTCACCCCTCCACTTT. Translation gives CASSGTGHNSPLHF.

This sequence joins TRBV7-9 and TRBJ1-1, with a weak D call TRBD1 (6 bases). Germline CDR1 reads SEHNR; CDR2 reads FQNEAQ (reference sequence). V dropped 1 base and J dropped 5 bases, with 17 bases sitting between them. This CDR3 has 16 residues. The chain's CDR3 is CASSLVGAPQGTEAFF. For the CDR3, the DNA is TGTGCCAGCAGCTTAGTGGGGGCGCCCCAGGGGACTGAAGCTTTCTTT.

CDR3 sequence: CASSLVQGINEQFF. CDR3 sequence (DNA): TGCGCCAGCAGCTTGGTTCAGGGGATCAATGAGCAGTTCTTC. This sequence joins TRBV5-1 and TRBJ2-1; D is possibly TRBD1 (6 bases). Trimming removed 0 bases at V and 6 bases at J, with 10 bases between. Germline V gene lookup returns CDR1 SGHRS and CDR2 YFSETQ. The CDR3 extends over 14 amino acids.

The chain couples TRBV5-1 to TRBJ2-2; D perhaps matches TRBD2 (6 bases). The CDR3 sequence is 15 residues long. The V and J ends lost 0 bases and 3 bases respectively, with 9 bases between them. CDR1 and CDR2 (germline): SGHRS, YFSETQ. The CDR3 bases are TGCGCCAGCAGCTTGGATGGGGACTACACCGGGGAGCTGTTTTTT. Amino acid sequence: CASSLDGDYTGELFF.

Worth noting for this clone: The same CDR3 arises from other DNA sequences in this sample as well. The chain couples TRBV11-2 to TRBJ2-1; the match to TRBD2 covers 10 bases. Trimming took 5 bases from V and 4 from J; bases not matched to a gene: 5. CDR3 length equals 15 residues. The germline V gene encodes CDR1 SGHAT and CDR2 FQNNGV. CDR3 DNA sequence: TGTGCCAGCAGCCCCGGGACTAGCGTGTACAATGAGCAGTTCTTC. Translation gives CASSPGTSVYNEQFF.

V and J are TRBV5-1 and TRBJ2-1, with D hard to call. The CDR3 consists of 14 residues. Germline CDR1 and CDR2: SGHRS and YFSETQ. The V and J ends lost 4 bases and 9 bases respectively, with 17 bases between them. CDR3 amino acids: CASSLPPPTGEQFF. The CDR3 DNA reads TGCGCCAGCAGCCTGCCCCCCCCCACCGGTGAGCAGTTCTTC.

The table lists this clone with a count of one. CDR3 sequence: CASSLDNRGGEKLFF. DNA for the CDR3: TGTGCCAGCAGCTTGGATAACAGGGGTGGCGAAAAACTGTTTTTT. The chain employs TRBV5-4 and TRBJ1-4; 7 nucleotides agree with TRBD1. Germline V lookup: CDR1 SGHNT, CDR2 YYREEE (reference sequence). Unmatched junction bases numbered 7, after V lost 0 bases and J lost 8 bases. The CDR3 has 15 residues.

The rearrangement uses TRBV2 and TRBJ2-5; 9 bases match TRBD1. The V gene end was trimmed by 4 bases and the J gene end by 5 bases; junction bases not matched to a gene: 17. The CDR3 covers 18 residues. The germline V gene has CDR1 SNHLY and CDR2 FYNNEI. The DNA of the CDR3 is TGTGCCAGCAGTGGGCCGGAGGGGACAGGGTGGAACTGGGAGACCCAGTACTTC. Translating it yields CASSGPEGTGWNWETQYF.

The count of this clone is one. This chain connects TRBV7-9 to TRBJ1-1, with D possibly matching TRBD1 (6 bases). This CDR3 is built from 13 residues. Germline lookup yields CDR1 SEHNR and CDR2 FQNEAQ (reference sequence). V was trimmed by 8 bases and J by 4 bases, leaving 14 bases between them. CDR3 sequence: CASVAGGRTEAFF. The CDR3 DNA is TGTGCCAGCGTAGCCGGGGGGCGCACTGAAGCTTTCTTT.

Turning to this clone: One end of the junction varies from germline; a read error may be responsible. The V call is TRBV14, the J call TRBJ2-7, with D perhaps assigned TRBD1 or TRBD2 (6 bases each). Germline CDR1 SGHDN, CDR2 FVKESK. The CDR3 loop spans 14 amino acids. This CDR3 reads CASSHRGLSHEQYF. The CDR3 nucleotides are TGTGCCAGCAGCCACCGGGGGCTCTCCCACGAGCAGTACTTC.